These T cell receptor beta chains were read from a single sample in a study of blood T cell repertoires in COVID-19. Here immunoSEQ multiplex PCR was the method, and the copy in TCRdb shows in-frame clones only, minus some. The sample yields 100,000 to 150,000 clones, around nine tenths seen once. The sequencing input was peripheral blood. The receptor set was obtained from a woman in her 70s with COVID-19, enrolled during active disease. Both conserved end residues are part of each CDR3. The D gene is left open where the match is weak. The size of a clone is reported for some rows only, either as once, few or many, or as a class for expanded clones.

clone size	D gene	V gene	J gene	CDR3 protein	CDR3 DNA
.	.	TRBV15	TRBJ2-3	CATSREKVPGTQYF	TGTGCCACCAGCAGAGAAAAGGTCCCGGGTACGCAGTATTTT
few	TRBD1	TRBV5-4	TRBJ2-2	CASSSRQGRSTGELFF	TGTGCCAGCAGCTCGCGACAGGGGCGATCCACCGGGGAGCTGTTTTTT
.	.	TRBV13	TRBJ2-3	CASSPRSPDTQYF	TGTGCCAGCAGCCCCCGTTCCCCAGATACGCAGTATTTT
once	.	TRBV6-6	TRBJ1-4	CASSREGEKLFF	TGTGCCAGCAGCAGGGAGGGCGAAAAACTGTTTTTT
.	TRBD1	TRBV19	TRBJ1-3	CASSGQGANTIYF	TGTGCCAGTAGTGGACAGGGGGCGAACACCATATATTTT
.	.	TRBV7-9	TRBJ1-2	CASSLEIGGMNSGYTF	TGTGCCAGCAGCTTAGAAATTGGGGGCATGAATAGCGGCTACACCTTC
few	TRBD1	TRBV27	TRBJ2-2	CASTRQGAWSGELFF	TGTGCCAGCACGCGACAGGGGGCTTGGAGCGGGGAGCTGTTTTTT
once	.	TRBV24-1	TRBJ2-7	CATADRNYEQYF	TGTGCCACCGCCGACAGAAACTACGAGCAGTACTTC
.	.	TRBV19	TRBJ1-5	CASSMEGALRPQHF	TGTGCCAGTAGTATGGAAGGGGCACTCAGGCCCCAGCATTTT
.	TRBD1	TRBV11-2	TRBJ2-7	CASSRDREFPEQYF	TGTGCCAGCAGCCGGGACAGGGAATTCCCCGAGCAGTACTTC
.	TRBD1	TRBV19	TRBJ2-6	CASSSNRQGVSGANVLTF	TGTGCCAGTAGTTCAAATCGACAGGGTGTCTCGGGGGCCAACGTCCTGACTTTC
.	TRBD1	TRBV30	TRBJ1-5	CAWTWTGLNQPQHF	TGTGCCTGGACCTGGACAGGACTTAATCAGCCCCAGCATTTT
.	TRBD1	TRBV10-3	TRBJ2-5	CAISQGARETQYF	TGTGCCATCAGTCAGGGGGCGCGAGAGACCCAGTACTTC
.	.	TRBV29-1	TRBJ1-2	CSVRGQLYGYTF	TGCAGCGTTCGCGGACAGCTCTATGGCTACACCTTC
once	.	TRBV7-9	TRBJ1-4	CASSIRRGNEKLFF	TGTGCCAGCAGCATCCGAAGGGGTAATGAAAAACTGTTTTTT
.	.	TRBV19	TRBJ1-1	CASSIKTGGPTEAFF	TGTGCCAGTAGTATTAAGACGGGGGGACCGACTGAAGCTTTCTTT
.	TRBD1	TRBV5-1	TRBJ1-5	CASSPTGGNNQPQHF	TGCGCCAGCAGCCCGACAGGGGGCAACAATCAGCCCCAGCATTTT
.	.	TRBV6-5	TRBJ2-1	CATLADDYNEQFF	TGTGCCACCTTAGCGGACGACTACAATGAGCAGTTCTTC
.	TRBD1	TRBV7-3	TRBJ2-5	CASSFGGTGGPETQYF	TGTGCCAGCAGCTTTGGAGGGACAGGGGGTCCGGAGACCCAGTACTTC
.	TRBD2	TRBV7-2	TRBJ2-1	CASSSGLAGLLDLNEQFF	TGTGCCAGCAGCTCAGGACTAGCGGGGCTTCTCGATCTAAATGAGCAGTTCTTC
.	TRBD2	TRBV9	TRBJ2-1	CASSVLSGVSNEQFF	TGTGCCAGCAGCGTCCTGAGCGGGGTTTCCAATGAGCAGTTCTTC
few	.	TRBV19	TRBJ2-7	CASSPRPGYGMSYEQYF	TGTGCCAGTAGTCCCCGCCCAGGGTATGGGATGTCCTACGAGCAGTACTTC
.	.	TRBV18	TRBJ2-1	CASSPGPSGYNEQFF	TGTGCCAGCTCACCGGGGCCTTCCGGATACAATGAGCAGTTCTTC
.	.	TRBV7-6	TRBJ1-1	CASSSNLYRESNTEAFF	TGTGCCAGCAGCTCCAACCTGTACAGGGAATCGAACACTGAAGCTTTCTTT
.	.	TRBV7-9	TRBJ2-7	CASTVGGWKEYEQYF	TGTGCCAGCACCGTCGGGGGTTGGAAAGAGTACGAGCAGTACTTC
.	.	TRBV7-3	TRBJ1-6	CASRPHESSPLHF	TGTGCCAGCAGACCCCACGAGTCTTCACCCCTCCACTTT
few	TRBD1	TRBV27	TRBJ2-5	CASSTGQGARETQYF	TGTGCCAGCAGTACGGGACAGGGGGCGAGAGAGACCCAGTACTTC
.	TRBD2	TRBV10-3	TRBJ2-5	CAIGKTSVQETQYF	TGTGCCATCGGAAAGACTAGCGTTCAAGAGACCCAGTACTTC
.	.	TRBV5-8	TRBJ1-2	CASSYSGRNKATF	TGTGCCAGCAGCTATTCCGGGAGAAACAAAGCCACCTTC
.	.	TRBV7-9	TRBJ2-7	CASSRTLGPTYEQYF	TGTGCCAGCAGCCGGACATTAGGACCTACCTACGAGCAGTACTTC
.	.	TRBV7-9	TRBJ1-2	CASTTLGATYGYTF	TGTGCCAGCACTACCCTGGGGGCAACTTATGGCTACACCTTC
.	.	TRBV19	TRBJ2-1	CASSIGGGAYNEQFF	TGTGCCAGTAGTATAGGAGGGGGGGCTTACAATGAGCAGTTCTTC
.	TRBD1	TRBV5-1	TRBJ1-6	CASSGGQGGNSPLHF	TGCGCCAGCAGCGGGGGACAGGGAGGGAATTCACCCCTCCACTTT
.	.	TRBV21-1	TRBJ1-5	CASSARGRGLIQPQHF	TGTGCCAGCAGCGCCCGAGGAAGGGGGCTCATTCAGCCCCAGCATTTT
.	TRBD1	TRBV11-2	TRBJ1-1	CASSLAGQGIGTEAFF	TGTGCCAGCAGCTTAGCGGGACAGGGAATAGGCACTGAAGCTTTCTTT
.	TRBD1	TRBV18	TRBJ1-3	CASSPPGQVGGNTIYF	TGTGCCAGCTCACCTCCGGGACAGGTTGGAGGAAACACCATATATTTT
.	TRBD1	TRBV10-3	TRBJ2-7	CAISGGQGSHEQYF	TGTGCCATCAGTGGGGGACAGGGAAGCCACGAGCAGTACTTC
.	.	TRBV5-6	TRBJ2-1	CASSLLLATYNEQFF	TGTGCCAGCAGCTTGCTCCTTGCTACCTACAATGAGCAGTTCTTC
once	.	TRBV3-1/TRBV3-2	TRBJ2-7	CASSTRTASLSYEQYF	TGTGCCAGCAGCACCCGGACAGCAAGTCTCTCCTACGAGCAGTACTTC
.	TRBD1	TRBV28	TRBJ2-5	CASSFSPYSAQGAKETQYF	TGTGCCAGCAGTTTTAGTCCGTACTCGGCACAGGGGGCAAAGGAGACCCAGTACTTC
.	.	TRBV27	TRBJ1-1	CASSFRENTEAFF	TGTGCCAGCAGTTTTCGGGAGAACACTGAAGCTTTCTTT
.	.	TRBV12-3/TRBV12-4	TRBJ1-3	CATKSSGNTIYF	TGTGCCACCAAGAGCTCTGGAAACACCATATATTTT
.	TRBD1	TRBV19	TRBJ1-5	CASSRDRAYSNQPQHF	TGTGCCAGTAGTAGGGACAGGGCCTATAGCAATCAGCCCCAGCATTTT
.	.	TRBV5-1	TRBJ2-5	CASSLGGGGPETQYF	TGCGCCAGCAGCTTGGGAGGAGGGGGCCCAGAGACCCAGTACTTC
.	TRBD2	TRBV27	TRBJ2-1	CASSFSGGYNEQFF	TGTGCCAGCAGTTTCTCGGGGGGCTACAATGAGCAGTTCTTC
.	.	TRBV5-4	TRBJ2-5	CASSYTGNKETQYF	TGTGCCAGCAGCTATACAGGGAATAAAGAGACCCAGTACTTC
.	TRBD2	TRBV24-1	TRBJ2-1	CATSDFPPRASGGIYEQFF	TGTGCCACCAGTGATTTTCCCCCAAGGGCTAGCGGGGGGATCTATGAGCAGTTCTTC
.	.	TRBV20-1	TRBJ2-7	CSASDGSGSYEQYF	TGCAGTGCTAGTGATGGCTCTGGTTCCTACGAGCAGTACTTC
.	.	TRBV10-1	TRBJ1-1	CALSFKTSNTEAFF	TGCGCCCTTTCTTTTAAGACATCGAACACTGAAGCTTTCTTT
.	.	TRBV19	TRBJ1-6	CASKGGGDISPLHF	TGTGCCAGTAAAGGTGGTGGGGACATCTCACCCCTCCACTTT
.	.	TRBV7-9	TRBJ1-2	CASSLWLGQGSGYTF	TGTGCCAGCAGCTTATGGTTGGGCCAGGGATCTGGCTACACCTTC
.	TRBD2	TRBV9	TRBJ2-2	CASGLAGVTGELFF	TGTGCCAGCGGTCTAGCGGGGGTCACCGGGGAGCTGTTTTTT
.	.	TRBV5-1	TRBJ2-6	CASSSLQYGSGANVLTF	TGCGCCAGCAGCTCACTACAATATGGGTCTGGGGCCAACGTCCTGACTTTC
.	TRBD2	TRBV2	TRBJ2-3	CASRKLAGGSDTQYF	TGTGCCAGCAGGAAACTAGCGGGGGGTTCTGATACGCAGTATTTT
few	TRBD1	TRBV6-5	TRBJ2-2	CASSKTGGGTGELFF	TGTGCCAGCAGTAAGACAGGGGGCGGCACCGGGGAGCTGTTTTTT
.	TRBD1	TRBV6-6	TRBJ1-2	CASRYRGLVEGYTF	TGTGCCAGCAGGTACAGGGGACTAGTAGAAGGCTACACCTTC
once	.	TRBV3-1/TRBV3-2	TRBJ2-5	CASSQTTSASPVETQYF	TGTGCCAGCAGCCAAACTACCTCTGCTAGCCCGGTGGAGACCCAGTACTTC
.	.	TRBV3-1/TRBV3-2	TRBJ1-6	CASSAGAVGNSPLHF	TGTGCCAGCAGCGCAGGGGCCGTGGGTAATTCACCCCTCCACTTT
.	.	TRBV7-2	TRBJ2-7	CASSLAGGYSYEQYF	TGTGCCAGCAGCTTAGCCGGGGGTTATTCCTACGAGCAGTACTTC
.	.	TRBV30	TRBJ2-3	CAWNRVYSLDTQYF	TGTGCCTGGAACAGGGTTTATTCATTAGATACGCAGTATTTT